This paragraph covers one T cell receptor (beta chain) sequence. Per the germline V gene, CDR1 is SGHRS and CDR2 is YFSETQ. The length of the CDR3 is 12 residues. V was clipped by 0 bases and J by 8 bases, with 6 bases between them. Indicated treatment: oral pan-JAK inhibitor, 5-10 mg twice daily. Sequencing templates came from extracted RNA that was reverse transcribed into cDNA. Method: immunoSEQ multiplex PCR; TCRdb's copy keeps in-frame clones and lacks some. The sample lists 200,000 to 250,000 clones; 55% to 70% were seen once. The sample originates from a study of CD8+ T cells in alopecia areata.

This material consisted of CD4+ T cells sorted from blood, taken at week 4, from a patient treated with tofacitinib. This sequence originates from a human donor with alopecia areata. This sequence joins TRBV5-1 and TRBJ2-1; maybe TRBD1 (6 bases). As DNA, the CDR3 is TGCGCCAGCAGCTTGGCAGGGGATGAGCAGTTCTTC. Protein product: CASSLAGDEQFF.